These 23 T cell receptor beta chains came from one sample sequenced in a study of spatial heterogeneity in lung cancer. Time point denoted: sample taken at primary tumor resection. In each case, whole RNA from tumor, nontumor lung or frozen PBMC was sequenced unsorted. TCRdb re-analysed the 5' RACE reads in MiXCR, keeping a single row per CDR3 protein. The sample gives roughly 100,000 distinct CDR3 sequences, 7% to 9% of which show up once; less than 9% is in the top ten. Sequences were derived from PBMCs, sampled at surgery. These receptors came from a male donor with early-stage non-small cell lung cancer.

This clonotype was counted at least ten times. This sequence joins TRBV5-6 and TRBJ1-2; the D gene is possibly TRBD1 (5 bases). Between the trimmed V and J ends, which lost 4 bases and 4 bases, there was a span of 17 bases. Germline V CDR1 and CDR2: SGHDT, YYEEEE. The CDR3 totals 15 residues. The DNA for the CDR3 is TGTGCCAGCAGCCCCGTAGGGGTTGTGGTCTATGGCTACACCTTC. The encoded protein is CASSPVGVVVYGYTF.

This clonotype has a count of ten or more. V gene TRBV6-6 combines with J gene TRBJ2-5; 7 nucleotides agree with TRBD1. This CDR3 comprises 16 residues. The trim removed 0 bases at V and 1 base at J, leaving 5 bases unmatched. From germline, CDR1 is MNHNY and CDR2 SVGAGI (reference sequence). CDR3 in DNA: TGTGCCAGCAGTTACTCAGGGACAGACCTCCAAGAGACCCAGTACTTC. This sequence encodes CASSYSGTDLQETQYF.

This clonotype has at least ten counts. This chain connects TRBV5-1 to TRBJ2-5, with 15 nucleotides matching TRBD2. There are 18 residues in the CDR3. With V trimmed by 4 bases and J by 5 bases, 12 bases remained unmatched. In germline, CDR1 is SGHRS, CDR2 YFSETQ. CDR3 protein: CASSPGLAGGAGKETQYF. Written as DNA, the CDR3 is TGCGCCAGCAGCCCGGGACTAGCGGGAGGAGCTGGTAAGGAGACCCAGTACTTC.

This clonotype was counted many times. This rearrangement joins TRBV23-1 to TRBJ2-3; TRBD1 matches at 9 bases. TRBV23-1 is marked as an open reading frame, function uncertain. The V and J ends lost 6 bases and 4 bases, in that order; junction bases with no gene match: 23. CDR3 length: 20 residues. The CDR3 is CASRHPGQGSGQTTADTQYF. The DNA of the CDR3 is TGCGCCAGCAGACACCCGGGACAGGGTTCGGGGCAGACAACCGCAGATACGCAGTATTTT.

This clonotype was observed at least ten times. This rearrangement joins TRBV10-3 to TRBJ2-3, with 11 nucleotides matching TRBD2. CDR1 is ENHRY and CDR2 is SYGVKD in the germline V gene. CDR3 length: 15 amino acids. V trimming: 5 bases; J trimming: 3 bases; junction bases outside the gene matches: 4. This CDR3 is CAISPTSGETDTQYF. For the CDR3, the DNA is TGTGCCATCAGTCCGACTAGCGGGGAAACAGATACGCAGTATTTT.

This clonotype was counted at least ten times. V is TRBV29-1 and J is TRBJ1-4; 8 bases match TRBD1. CDR1 SQVTM and CDR2 ANQGSEA come from the germline V gene. The V segment lost 5 bases and the J segment 8 bases; nucleotides outside the gene matches: 7. This CDR3 spans 13 amino acids. The CDR3 protein is CSVYLGDREKLFF. CDR3 DNA: TGCAGCGTTTATCTCGGGGACAGGGAAAAACTGTTTTTT. Based on the CDR3 plus reference TRBV29-1 and TRBJ1-4, the full variable domain is SAVISQKPSRDICQRGTSLTIQCQVDSQVTMMFWYRQQPGQSLTLIATANQGSEATYESGFVIDKFPISRPNLTFSTLTVSNMSPEDSSIYLCSVYLGDREKLFFGSGTQLSVL.

In its sample, this clonotype was seen many times. This chain links TRBV11-1 with TRBJ2-2; 7 positions agree with TRBD2. Germline CDR1 is SGHAT and CDR2 is FQDESV (reference sequence). V was pared by 7 bases and J by 5 bases, with 4 bases of the junction left unmatched. This CDR3 comprises 13 residues. The DNA of the CDR3 is TGTGCCAGCACAGCGGGAAGGACCGGGGAGCTGTTTTTT. It is translated as CASTAGRTGELFF.

This clonotype was detected only a few times. V gene TRBV7-3 combines with J gene TRBJ2-6; 9 nucleotides agree with TRBD1. This CDR3 has 16 amino acids. After removal of 4 bases from V and 4 bases from J, the junction contained 5 bases not matched to a gene. Germline V CDR1 and CDR2: SGHTA, FQGTGA. CDR3 DNA: TGTGCCAGCAGCTCTGGGACAGGGCTGGGGGCCAACGTCCTGACTTTC. It is translated as CASSSGTGLGANVLTF.

Only a few counts were recorded for this clonotype. This chain uses TRBV5-1 with TRBJ2-7, with TRBD2 as a possible D gene (6 bases). The CDR3 is made up of 14 amino acids. Germline-derived CDR1 and CDR2 are SGHRS and YFSETQ. The V gene lost 2 bases and the J gene lost 2 bases, with 11 bases spanning the gap. The CDR3, as DNA: TGCGCCAGCAGCTTAGCCGGGACTCCCTACGAGCAGTACTTC. Residues: CASSLAGTPYEQYF.

The chain has TRBV18 and TRBJ1-1; 8 nucleotides match TRBD1. Losses at the gene ends were 1 base for V and 0 bases for J; bases not matched to a gene: 7. This CDR3 is 17 amino acids long. Germline V gives CDR1 KGHSH, CDR2 LQKENI. CDR3 DNA sequence: TGTGCCAGCTCACCACGCCCGGGACAGGTCATGAACACTGAAGCTTTCTTT. It codes for CASSPRPGQVMNTEAFF.

This clonotype was counted between two and nine times. This chain uses TRBV10-3 with TRBJ2-3; 9 positions match TRBD2. V trimming: 10 bases; J trimming: 6 bases; junction bases outside the gene matches: 11. Germline loops: CDR1 ENHRY, CDR2 SYGVKD. This CDR3 is 14 amino acids long. CDR3 amino acids: CATLLAGPSDTQYF. The CDR3 DNA sequence: TGTGCCACCCTACTAGCGGGCCCGTCCGATACGCAGTATTTT.

A note on this clonotype: A junction end diverges from the germline sequence, so it may reflect a read error. This rearrangement joins TRBV6-2 or TRBV6-3 to TRBJ2-7; no clear D. The CDR3 extends over 12 amino acids. Germline V gives CDR1 MNHEY, CDR2 SVGEGT. CDR3 loop: CACRKDQYEQYF. CDR3 coding DNA: TGTGCCTGCAGGAAGGATCAATACGAGCAGTACTTC.

This clonotype was detected many times. CDR3 in DNA: TGCAGTGCTAGAGGGCCGGGGGAGCAGTACTTC. Translation gives CSARGPGEQYF. This chain links TRBV20-1 with TRBJ2-7, with a possible D match to TRBD2 (5 bases). The CDR3 runs 11 residues. The V and J ends lost 1 base and 7 bases respectively, with 8 bases between them. Looked up from germline, CDR1 is DFQATT and CDR2 is SNEGSKA (reference sequence).

This clonotype was observed a few times. The chain joins TRBV28 to TRBJ2-7; 8 bases are a match to TRBD1. The J segment lost 2 bases and the V segment lost 3 bases, leaving 6 bases of the junction unmatched. From germline, CDR1 is MDHEN and CDR2 SYDVKM. The CDR3 runs to 15 residues. This chain's CDR3 is CASSFETGGTYEQYF. The CDR3 bases are TGTGCCAGCAGTTTTGAAACAGGGGGAACCTACGAGCAGTACTTC.

This clonotype was counted a few times. The rearrangement links TRBV6-5 to TRBJ1-5; TRBD1 matches 9 bases. There are 14 residues in the CDR3. The J segment lost 5 bases and the V segment lost 5 bases, leaving 4 bases of the junction unmatched. Germline-derived CDR1 and CDR2 are MNHEY and SVGAGI. The CDR3: CASSTRQGDQPQHF. The CDR3 bases are TGTGCCAGCAGTACACGACAGGGGGATCAGCCCCAGCATTTT.

Worth noting for this clonotype: A read error may explain this, as a much larger clone is one base away. V usage is TRBV28 and J usage is TRBJ1-3; D might be TRBD1 (5 bases). The CDR3 is made up of 15 amino acids. Germline CDR1 is MDHEN and CDR2 is SYDVKM. CDR3 region: CACSQPGTSGNTIYF. The CDR3 DNA is TGTGCCTGCAGTCAACCCGGGACCTCTGGAAACACCATATATTTT.

The chain carries TRBV20-1 and TRBJ2-3, with unresolved D. Trimming took 0 bases from V and 4 from J, leaving 14 bases between them. In germline, CDR1 is DFQATT, CDR2 SNEGSKA (reference sequence). This CDR3 is built from 15 residues. In DNA, the CDR3 is TGCAGTGCTAGAGACGCCTGGGCCCCTCCAGATACGCAGTATTTT. The encoded protein is CSARDAWAPPDTQYF.

Details on this clonotype: The germline gene is not matched at one end of the junction; a read error may be the cause. The V and J genes are TRBV18 and TRBJ2-2; TRBD1 aligns across 9 bases. The CDR3 is 15 amino acids. Germline CDR1 and CDR2: KGHSH and LQKENI. The CDR3 reads CASSPPGQGNGEPFF. Here the CDR3 DNA reads TGTGCCAGCTCACCACCGGGACAGGGCAACGGGGAGCCGTTTTTT.

This clonotype came up a few times. This sequence joins TRBV29-1 and TRBJ2-7; maybe TRBD1 (7 bases). This CDR3 has 14 residues. CDR1 is SQVTM and CDR2 is ANQGSEA in the germline V gene. With 6 bases removed from V and 2 bases from J, the gap between germline ends came to 17 bases. The CDR3 DNA follows: TGCAGCGTGGTCGTCCAGGGGGGTACCTACGAGCAGTACTTC. It codes for CSVVVQGGTYEQYF.

This clonotype was counted at least ten times. The V call is TRBV12-3 or TRBV12-4, the J call TRBJ1-6, with 9 bases that match TRBD1. The CDR3 consists of 16 residues. V shed 5 bases and J 7 bases; nucleotides not matched to a gene: 9. For the CDR3, the DNA is TGTGCCAGCAGTAACACGCGCGGACAGGGGAATTCACCCCTCCACTTT. Its translation: CASSNTRGQGNSPLHF.

This clonotype was seen more than once but under ten times. The chain combines TRBV6-1 with TRBJ2-7, with D hard to call. The CDR3 totals 13 residues. Trimming shortened V by 6 bases and J by 3 bases, and 12 bases separated the two germline ends. The germline V gene encodes CDR1 MNHNS and CDR2 SASEGT. CDR3 sequence reads: CASRRDEIYEQYF. In nucleotides, the CDR3 is TGTGCCAGCAGGAGAGATGAGATCTACGAGCAGTACTTC.

This clonotype occurred many times. The chain employs TRBV29-1 and TRBJ2-5; D might be TRBD2 (6 bases). The CDR3 is 13 residues long. Germline V CDR1 and CDR2: SQVTM, ANQGSEA. The ends were cut back, 4 bases at V and 2 bases at J, with 11 bases in the middle. The CDR3 region is CSVGLAEQETQYF. In DNA form, the CDR3 reads TGCAGCGTTGGATTAGCGGAGCAAGAGACCCAGTACTTC.

The chain recombines TRBV2 with TRBJ2-1; possible D gene TRBD1, 6 bases. Germline CDR1 SNHLY, CDR2 FYNNEI. The V gene lost 6 bases and the J gene lost 7 bases, with 19 bases spanning the gap. The length of the CDR3 is 15 residues. CDR3 sequence reads: CASRGGQSRHNEQFF. As DNA, the CDR3 is TGTGCCAGCAGAGGCGGACAGTCCCGGCATAATGAGCAGTTCTTC. Full variable domain (remainder filled in from reference TRBV2 and TRBJ2-1): EPEVTQTPSHQVTQMGQEVILRCVPISNHLYFYWYRQILGQKVEFLVSFYNNEISEKSEIFDDQFSVERPDGSNFTLKIRSTKLEDSAMYFCASRGGQSRHNEQFFGPGTRLTVL.